The next 18 T cell receptor beta chains were all read from a single sample in a study of CD8+CD57+ T cells in acquired aplastic anemia. Sequencing involved patients with CD8+CD57+ cell expansion previously shown by flow cytometry. TCR beta VDJ and CDR3 profiling used genomic DNA as template. TCRdb analysed the reads with MiXCR anew, one entry per CDR3 protein. This table holds roughly 190,000 distinct CDR3 sequences, 40% to 50% found once. Sequences were obtained from sorted CD4+, CD8+, or CD8+CD57+ T cells (not recorded which) from PBMCs. These receptors were taken from a human donor with aplastic anemia.

The chain uses TRBV7-3 and TRBJ2-7, with D maybe TRBD1 (5 bases). The length of the CDR3 is 13 residues. CDR1 is SGHTA, CDR2 FQGTGA, per germline. V was pared by 4 bases and J by 4 bases, with 11 bases between. The CDR3: CASSSSRGYEQYF. CDR3 bases: TGTGCCAGCAGCTCCTCTAGGGGTTACGAGCAGTACTTC.

The chain uses TRBV2 and TRBJ1-5, with 7 bases fitting TRBD1. The CDR3 consists of 13 residues. With V trimmed by 7 bases and J by 6 bases, 6 bases remained unmatched. CDR1 is SNHLY and CDR2 is FYNNEI in the germline V gene. CDR3 in DNA: TGTGCCAGCACTACAGGGGTATCTCAGCCCCAGCATTTT. It encodes CASTTGVSQPQHF. Filled out from reference TRBV2 and TRBJ1-5, the complete variable domain reads EPEVTQTPSHQVTQMGQEVILRCVPISNHLYFYWYRQILGQKVEFLVSFYNNEISEKSEIFDDQFSVERPDGSNFTLKIRSTKLEDSAMYFCASTTGVSQPQHFGDGTRLSIL.

This clonotype was seen ten or more times. This chain uses TRBV24-1 with TRBJ1-2; tentatively, D is TRBD1 (5 bases). This CDR3 comprises 12 residues. V was trimmed by 7 bases and J by 1 base, leaving 6 bases between them. The germline V gene encodes CDR1 KGHDR and CDR2 SFDVKD. CDR3 region: CATRGDNYGYTF. CDR3 nucleotides: TGTGCCACCAGAGGGGATAACTATGGCTACACCTTC.

This clonotype came up once. The J gene is TRBJ2-3, the V gene TRBV2; 11 bases fit TRBD1. Germline V gene data show CDR1 as SNHLY and CDR2 as FYNNEI. Trimming cost V 8 bases and J 4 bases; bases outside gene matches: 11. This CDR3 is 16 amino acids long. The CDR3 reads CASQPPGQGAADTQYF. CDR3 nucleotide sequence: TGTGCCAGCCAACCTCCCGGACAGGGGGCCGCAGATACGCAGTATTTT.

This clonotype was detected many times. J is TRBJ1-2 and V is TRBV7-2; 9 bases line up with TRBD1. The trim removed 4 bases at V and 2 bases at J, leaving 2 bases unmatched. Germline V gene lookup returns CDR1 SGHTA and CDR2 FQGNSA. The CDR3 is made up of 14 amino acids. The DNA for the CDR3 is TGTGCCAGCAGCTCACAGGGGGCGAACTATGGCTACACCTTC. This codes for CASSSQGANYGYTF.

With respect to this clonotype: A read error may produce the germline difference seen at one junction end. CDR3 sequence (DNA): TGCGTCAGCAGCTTAGAGCCAGCGGGAGGTGAGCAGTTCTTC. Translation: CVSSLEPAGGEQFF. The chain employs TRBV11-2 and TRBJ2-1; 9 bases fit TRBD2. The CDR3 is 14 residues long. The germline V gene has CDR1 SGHAT and CDR2 FQNNGV.

The V and J genes are TRBV24-1 and TRBJ2-5; maybe TRBD1 (6 bases). Germline CDR1 reads KGHDR; CDR2 reads SFDVKD. Trimming pared 9 bases from V and 2 bases from J, leaving 15 bases between. This CDR3 is built from 14 residues. Here the CDR3 reads CATRPQGQQETQYF. The CDR3 DNA reads as TGTGCCACCCGACCACAGGGACAACAAGAGACCCAGTACTTC.

To note about this clonotype: Mismatch with germline at one junction end may stem from a read error. The gene calls are TRBV2 and TRBJ1-2, with 8 bases identical to TRBD1. This CDR3 has 15 residues. In germline, CDR1 is SNHLY, CDR2 FYNNEI. Here the CDR3 reads CASRQGQGAGYGYTF. The CDR3 DNA is TGCGCCAGCAGACAGGGGCAAGGGGCCGGATATGGCTACACCTTC.

V usage is TRBV11-2 and J usage is TRBJ1-1, with TRBD1 as a possible D gene (6 bases). Germline V gene lookup returns CDR1 SGHAT and CDR2 FQNNGV. This CDR3 is built from 16 residues. V was shortened by 7 bases and J by 4 bases, with 22 bases between the two germline ends. The CDR3 region has the DNA TGTGCCAGCACCCATACCAACCCGGGGGCACTCACTGAAGCTTTCTTT. It translates to CASTHTNPGALTEAFF.

Regarding this clonotype: Just one base apart from a much larger clone, this may be a read error. V and J are TRBV5-1 and TRBJ2-1, with D possibly TRBD1 on 6 matching bases. The CDR3 covers 16 residues. The V gene's germline CDR1 is SGHRS and CDR2 YFSETQ. Here the CDR3 DNA reads TGCGCCAGCAGAGGGGGAGACGGGATAAGTGGCAATGAGCAGCTCTTC. Protein sequence: CASRGGDGISGNEQLF.

The chain joins TRBV27 to TRBJ2-7; the D gene is possibly TRBD2 (6 bases). V lost 3 bases and J 3 bases, leaving 15 bases between the germline ends. The CDR3 totals 15 residues. From germline, CDR1 is MNHEY and CDR2 SMNVEV (reference sequence). The CDR3 loop is CASSFNGGKFYEQYF. DNA of the CDR3: TGTGCCAGCAGTTTCAACGGCGGGAAGTTCTACGAGCAGTACTTC.

The rearrangement joins TRBV25-1 to TRBJ1-6; D is uncertain. The CDR3 covers 14 residues. V was cut by 5 bases and J by 6 bases, with 11 bases left in between. Germline V lookup: CDR1 MGHDK, CDR2 SYGVNS. Here the CDR3 reads CASSRWSPNSPLHF. CDR3 sequence (DNA): TGTGCCAGCAGTAGATGGAGCCCTAATTCACCCCTCCACTTT.

This clonotype has ten or more counts. Germline is not matched at one junction end, which may reflect a read error. The genes are TRBV7-9 and TRBJ2-7; D uncertain. The CDR3 sequence is 13 residues long. The germline gives CDR1 SEHNR, CDR2 FQNEAQ (reference sequence). The CDR3 loop is CASSSSSAPDRDF. The CDR3 DNA follows: TGTGCCAGCAGCTCCTCCTCGGCACCTGACCGGGACTTC.

This clonotype occurred many times. V and J are TRBV20-1 and TRBJ1-6, with TRBD1 as a possible D gene (6 bases). Germline V gene data show CDR1 as DFQATT and CDR2 as SNEGSKA (reference sequence). V was cut by 6 bases and J by 0 bases, with 12 bases left in between. The CDR3 runs to 15 residues. The CDR3 nucleotides read TGCAGTGCAACCACAGGGAGCTCCTATAATTCACCCCTCCACTTT. Amino acids: CSATTGSSYNSPLHF.

This clonotype was detected many times. CDR3 nucleotides: TGCAGTGCAACCCTCCCCGGCACTTACGAGCAGTACTTC. Translated: CSATLPGTYEQYF. The rearrangement links TRBV20-1 to TRBJ2-7; D ambiguous. The CDR3 spans 13 residues. V dropped 6 bases and J dropped 4 bases, with 16 bases sitting between them. CDR1 DFQATT and CDR2 SNEGSKA come from the germline V gene (reference sequence).

The V gene is TRBV20-1, the J gene TRBJ1-2; 9 bases map to TRBD1. Germline CDR1 DFQATT, CDR2 SNEGSKA (reference sequence). The CDR3 is 14 amino acids. With V trimmed by 3 bases and J by 0 bases, 2 bases remained unmatched. As DNA, the CDR3 is TGCAGTGCTAGGGGGGACAGGGCTAACTATGGCTACACCTTC. Amino acid sequence: CSARGDRANYGYTF.

The sample holds many counts of this clonotype. The rearrangement uses TRBV5-4 and TRBJ1-2; TRBD1 matches 7 bases. The germline gives CDR1 SGHNT, CDR2 YYREEE (reference sequence). With V trimmed by 4 bases and J by 5 bases, 2 bases remained unmatched. The CDR3 totals 12 residues. The CDR3 DNA sequence: TGTGCCAGCAGCCCGACAGGGTATGGCTACACCTTC. Translation gives CASSPTGYGYTF.

This chain joins TRBV6-1 and TRBJ2-7; 7 bases match TRBD2. The V gene's germline CDR1 is MNHNS and CDR2 SASEGT. The junction had 7 bases not matched to a gene; V was cut back by 6 bases and J by 2 bases. This CDR3 region has 14 residues. In DNA, the CDR3 is TGTGCCAGCAGCATCCTAGCGGAACCCTACGAGCAGTACTTC. Amino acid sequence: CASSILAEPYEQYF.